A single sample is the source of the 29 T cell receptor beta chains below, sequenced in a study of immune cell composition in non-small cell lung cancer. Normal lung sampling was at least 3 cm from the tumour, as distant as possible. The table came from immunoSEQ multiplex PCR; TCRdb's copy has only in-frame clones and leaves some out. The data show about 6,700 clones, with about two thirds seen just once and roughly a tenth held by the top ten. Sequencing input: non-adjacent lung tissue. These receptors all stem from a human donor with non-small cell lung cancer.

This chain uses TRBV6-5 with TRBJ2-3, with D perhaps TRBD1 (6 bases). The CDR3 spans 15 residues. The germline CDR1 and CDR2 sequences are MNHEY and SVGAGI. V dropped 2 bases and J dropped 4 bases, with 13 bases sitting between them. The CDR3 bases are TGTGCCAGCAGTTACAGCCTTGGGGGCGCAGATACGCAGTATTTT. This gives the protein CASSYSLGGADTQYF.

J is TRBJ2-1 and V is TRBV11-3; perhaps TRBD1 as D (6 bases). The CDR3 consists of 16 residues. Germline V CDR1 and CDR2: SGHNT, YENEEA. V was pared by 1 base and J by 0 bases, with 10 bases between. CDR3 nucleotide sequence: TGTGCCAGCAGCTTAGCAGGGGCAAGCTCCTACAATGAGCAGTTCTTC. Its protein product is CASSLAGASSYNEQFF.

The J gene is TRBJ2-7, the V gene TRBV4-2; TRBD2 aligns across 7 bases. This CDR3 is 16 amino acids long. Germline V gene lookup returns CDR1 LGHNA and CDR2 YNFKEQ. V dropped 4 bases and J dropped 2; count of bases not matched to a gene: 11. CDR3 in amino acids: CASSPYILASTYEQYF. DNA for the CDR3: TGTGCCAGCAGCCCCTACATACTAGCGAGTACCTACGAGCAGTACTTC.

CDR3 sequence (DNA): TGTGCCAGCAGTGAATCGGCAGGCTCTCGAACAGATACGCAGTATTTT. Protein product: CASSESAGSRTDTQYF. The chain has TRBV6-1 and TRBJ2-3; the D is unclear. V lost 2 bases and J lost 3, with 15 bases in between. CDR3 length equals 16 residues. Germline V gives CDR1 MNHNS, CDR2 SASEGT.

The chain has TRBV19 and TRBJ1-1; D call uncertain. The CDR3 runs 13 residues. CDR1 is LNHDA, CDR2 SQIVND, per germline (reference sequence). V gave up 3 bases and J gave up 8 bases, with 13 bases separating them. The CDR3 nucleotides read TGTGCCAGTAGTATTCTAAGCTCGCCGGAAGCTTTCTTT. Its translation: CASSILSSPEAFF.

The chain employs TRBV5-4 and TRBJ1-1; D possibly corresponds to TRBD1 (5 bases). CDR3 length equals 13 residues. Germline values: CDR1 SGHNT, CDR2 YYREEE (reference sequence). V was pared by 7 bases and J by 0 bases, with 10 bases between. The CDR3 region is CASGGTVNTEAFF. Written as DNA, the CDR3 is TGTGCCAGCGGGGGGACGGTGAACACTGAAGCTTTCTTT.

The chain carries TRBV7-2 and TRBJ2-1; 8 bases line up with TRBD2. The ends lost 1 base at V and 8 bases at J; junction bases unmatched: 10. The germline V gene has CDR1 SGHTA and CDR2 FQGNSA. This CDR3 comprises 16 residues. This CDR3 is CASSLEIAGHRDEQFF. The CDR3 region has the DNA TGTGCCAGCAGCTTAGAAATAGCGGGGCATCGGGATGAGCAGTTCTTC.

The V gene is TRBV5-1, the J gene TRBJ1-3, with D maybe TRBD1 (6 bases). Germline CDR1 and CDR2: SGHRS and YFSETQ. The CDR3 length is 19 residues. V was cut by 0 bases and J by 1 base, with 20 bases left in between. CDR3: CASSLVTRRQDQSGNTIYF. Here the CDR3 DNA reads TGCGCCAGCAGCTTGGTCACCCGTCGACAGGACCAATCTGGAAACACCATATATTTT. The complete variable domain, with remaining parts taken from reference TRBV5-1 and TRBJ1-3, reads KAGVTQTPRYLIKTRGQQVTLSCSPISGHRSVSWYQQTPGQGLQFLFEYFSETQRNKGNFPGRFSGRQFSNSRSEMNVSTLELGDSALYLCASSLVTRRQDQSGNTIYFGEGSWLTVV.

This clone was observed a single time. This chain connects TRBV5-1 to TRBJ1-2; D gene uncertain. The CDR3 covers 15 residues. Per germline, CDR1 SGHRS and CDR2 YFSETQ. V lost 2 bases, J lost 4 bases, and 15 bases lay in between. The CDR3, as DNA: TGCGCCAGCAGCTTACAACGAGGGTACCCCTATGGCTACACCTTC. Amino acid sequence: CASSLQRGYPYGYTF.

The J gene is TRBJ2-2, the V gene TRBV2, with D perhaps matching TRBD1 (6 bases). V lost 10 bases and J 4 bases, leaving 10 bases between the germline ends. CDR1 and CDR2 from the germline V gene are SNHLY and FYNNEI. CDR3 length equals 12 residues. CDR3 DNA: TGTGCCACCACGGACAGCACCGGGGAGCTGTTTTTT. It yields the protein CATTDSTGELFF.

The CDR3 DNA reads TGTGCCAGCAGAGACAGGGTCAGCTACGAGCAGTACTTC. Residues: CASRDRVSYEQYF. This chain joins TRBV6-5 and TRBJ2-7; TRBD1 matches 7 bases. Germline assignment: CDR1 MNHEY and CDR2 SVGAGI. CDR3 size: 13 residues. Losses at the gene ends were 6 bases for V and 3 bases for J; bases not matched to a gene: 5.

The chain is built from TRBV5-1 and TRBJ2-7; no firm D call. V shed 0 bases and J shed 4 bases, with 14 bases lying between them. This CDR3 has 15 amino acids. The germline V gene encodes CDR1 SGHRS and CDR2 YFSETQ. The chain's CDR3 is CASSLDSISPYEQYF. CDR3 DNA sequence: TGCGCCAGCAGCTTGGATTCTATTTCTCCTTACGAGCAGTACTTC.

The chain couples TRBV4-1 to TRBJ1-1; 12 bases agree with TRBD1. Losses at the gene ends were 4 bases for V and 3 bases for J; bases not matched to a gene: 6. The CDR3 extends over 16 amino acids. The germline gives CDR1 MGHRA, CDR2 YSYEKL. Here the CDR3 reads CASSRGTGGQDTEAFF. DNA for the CDR3: TGCGCCAGCAGCCGCGGGACAGGGGGCCAGGACACTGAAGCTTTCTTT.

There are a few counts of this clone. J is TRBJ2-7 and V is TRBV2; 10 nucleotides match TRBD1. This CDR3 is 16 amino acids long. CDR1 and CDR2 from the germline V gene are SNHLY and FYNNEI. The V and J ends lost 6 bases and 3 bases, in that order; junction bases with no gene match: 11. CDR3 protein: CASRSDRGRTLYEQYF. CDR3 DNA: TGTGCCAGCAGATCAGACAGGGGGCGGACCCTCTACGAGCAGTACTTC.

The chain couples TRBV11-2 to TRBJ2-7; 11 bases align to TRBD2. With 4 bases clipped from V and 3 bases from J, the junction kept 8 bases outside the gene matches. CDR3 length: 16 amino acids. CDR1 SGHAT and CDR2 FQNNGV come from the germline V gene. The CDR3 spells CASSSHTSGSGYEQYF. The CDR3 bases are TGTGCCAGCAGCTCTCATACTAGCGGGAGCGGCTACGAGCAGTACTTC.

This clone is medium-sized within its sample. The rearrangement uses TRBV28 and TRBJ1-6; TRBD1 might be the D (6 bases). Germline V gene data show CDR1 as MDHEN and CDR2 as SYDVKM. The ends were cut back, 5 bases at V and 5 bases at J, with 13 bases in the middle. CDR3 length: 15 amino acids. The CDR3 is CASSTGQLNNSPLHF. The CDR3 region has the DNA TGTGCCAGCAGTACCGGACAGCTCAATAATTCACCCCTCCACTTT.

The rearrangement links TRBV5-1 to TRBJ2-3; D remains ambiguous. CDR1 and CDR2 (germline): SGHRS, YFSETQ. The length of the CDR3 is 13 residues. Trimming stripped 1 base from V and 4 bases from J, with 7 bases between. CDR3 bases: TGCGCCAGCAGCTTGAGTGGAGCAGATACGCAGTATTTT. This sequence encodes CASSLSGADTQYF.

This chain joins TRBV27 and TRBJ2-5, with TRBD2 matching over 8 bases. The ends lost 1 base at V and 5 bases at J; junction bases unmatched: 6. Germline V gene data show CDR1 as MNHEY and CDR2 as SMNVEV (reference sequence). CDR3 length: 15 amino acids. As DNA, the CDR3 is TGTGCCAGCAGTTTATATTCCCGCGGGAGGGAGACCCAGTACTTC. This gives the protein CASSLYSRGRETQYF.

Written as DNA, the CDR3 is TGCGCCAGCAGCTTGGCAGGGGCGAACACCGGGGAGCTGTTTTTT. It yields the protein CASSLAGANTGELFF. The V call is TRBV5-1, the J call TRBJ2-2; tentatively, D is TRBD1 (6 bases). This CDR3 is 15 amino acids long. Germline values: CDR1 SGHRS, CDR2 YFSETQ. Trimming left V 0 bases short and J 0 bases short, with 6 bases between.

The V and J genes are TRBV19 and TRBJ2-5, with D unresolved. Germline V gene data show CDR1 as LNHDA and CDR2 as SQIVND (reference sequence). The CDR3 has 13 amino acids. Trimming cost V 4 bases and J 5 bases, with 11 bases left between them. CDR3 nucleotides: TGTGCCAGTAGTACAGCGTCGCGGGAGACCCAGTACTTC. Amino acid sequence: CASSTASRETQYF.

J is TRBJ2-7 and V is TRBV18; 8 nucleotides line up with TRBD1. There are 15 residues in the CDR3. Per germline, CDR1 KGHSH and CDR2 LQKENI. V lost 3 bases and J lost 4; bases outside the gene matches: 8. CDR3 amino acids: CASSPPRGPLYEQYF. The CDR3 nucleotides are TGTGCCAGCTCACCCCCCAGGGGGCCATTATACGAGCAGTACTTC.

The J gene is TRBJ1-3, the V gene TRBV7-8, with 7 nucleotides matching TRBD1. Germline V CDR1 and CDR2: SGHVS, FQNEAQ. The CDR3 sequence is 14 residues long. Trimming cost V 5 bases and J 3 bases; bases outside gene matches: 4. The CDR3 loop reads CASSHDRVGNTIYF. In DNA, the CDR3 is TGTGCCAGCAGCCATGACAGGGTTGGAAACACCATATATTTT.

The rearrangement uses TRBV6-6 and TRBJ1-5, with D unresolved. Trimming removed 2 bases from V and 9 bases from J, with 8 bases in between. The CDR3 has 12 residues. CDR1 and CDR2 from the germline V gene are MNHNY and SVGAGI (reference sequence). The CDR3 sequence is CASSYPGGPQHF. CDR3 sequence (DNA): TGTGCCAGCAGTTACCCTGGAGGGCCCCAGCATTTT.

This clone was seen once. The rearrangement joins TRBV13 to TRBJ2-7; D gene unclear. The CDR3 has 13 amino acids. V lost 2 bases and J 3 bases, leaving 8 bases between the germline ends. Germline V gene lookup returns CDR1 PRHDT and CDR2 FYEKMQ (reference sequence). The CDR3 DNA reads as TGTGCCAGCAGCTTATATGGCAGCTACGAGCAGTACTTC. It is translated as CASSLYGSYEQYF.

This clone has only one observation. The rearrangement joins TRBV28 to TRBJ1-2, with D unresolved. Trimming shortened V by 2 bases and J by 4 bases, and 14 bases separated the two germline ends. The CDR3 is 15 residues long. Germline V lookup: CDR1 MDHEN, CDR2 SYDVKM. The CDR3 protein is CASSLKAAERYGYTF. In DNA, the CDR3 is TGTGCCAGCAGTTTAAAAGCGGCAGAGCGCTATGGCTACACCTTC.

This sequence joins TRBV28 and TRBJ1-1; D call uncertain. The CDR3 is 14 residues long. The V end was cut by 8 bases, the J end by 0 bases, with 13 bases between. The germline V gene has CDR1 MDHEN and CDR2 SYDVKM. DNA for the CDR3: TGTGCCAGCCAGGAATCTTACATGAACACTGAAGCTTTCTTT. Protein: CASQESYMNTEAFF. Full variable domain (outside the CDR3, taken from reference TRBV28 and TRBJ1-1): DVKVTQSSRYLVKRTGEKVFLECVQDMDHENMFWYRQDPGLGLRLIYFSYDVKMKEKGDIPEGYSVSREKKERFSLILESASTNQTSMYLCASQESYMNTEAFFGQGTRLTVV.

This clone was seen a handful of times. V is TRBV14 and J is TRBJ1-2; 7 bases agree with TRBD1. J was trimmed by 7 bases and V by 4 bases; bases with no gene match: 12. CDR3 length equals 15 residues. Germline assignment: CDR1 SGHDN and CDR2 FVKESK. The CDR3 bases are TGTGCCAGCAGCCGCCTTACCACAGGGGCGGTTGGCTACACCTTC. The encoded protein is CASSRLTTGAVGYTF.

The chain links TRBV27 to TRBJ2-7; TRBD2 matches at 16 bases. The CDR3 has 18 amino acids. Germline CDR1 and CDR2: MNHEY and SMNVEV (reference sequence). V gave up 5 bases and J gave up 0 bases; unmatched junction bases: 7. The DNA for the CDR3 is TGTGCCAGCAGTCCTTTGGGACTAGCGGGAGGGCCCTCCTACGAGCAGTACTTC. Amino acids: CASSPLGLAGGPSYEQYF.

V gene TRBV6-6 combines with J gene TRBJ2-3, with TRBD2 as a possible D gene (6 bases). CDR3 length: 12 amino acids. V lost 10 bases and J lost 6, with 14 bases in between. Germline CDR1 MNHNY, CDR2 SVGAGI (reference sequence). The chain's CDR3 is CATMGRGDTQYF. DNA of the CDR3: TGTGCCACCATGGGACGGGGGGATACGCAGTATTTT.